The TCR beta chain under discussion was sequenced for a study of blood T cell repertoires in COVID-19. Study-wide context: The United States, Italy and Spain were the sources of the acute and convalescent COVID-19 samples. PBMCs, B-cell-depleted T cells, or T cells were the source of the cDNA or gDNA that made up the material.

Germline CDR1 is MDHEN and CDR2 is SYDVKM. The CDR3 loop spans 17 amino acids. The V end was cut by 3 bases, the J end by 0 bases, with 14 bases between. As handled by the study authors: Researchers report that nucleated cell counts were estimated from reference gene primer amplification. Libraries were prepared by immunoSEQ multiplex PCR; TCRdb keeps only in-frame clonotypes and omits some of them. D and trimming come from the DNA, and the V and J calls and clone size come from that table. The sample holds approximately 75,000 clones; approximately 92% are singletons and the top ten take about 7%. This receptor was taken from a human donor in a cohort sampled during active COVID-19. Sequenced input: peripheral blood. The chain is built from TRBV28 and TRBJ1-4; D remains unclear. The CDR3 DNA follows: TGTGCCAGCAGTTTTCTTGGGCAGATCTCAACTAATGAAAAACTGTTTTTT. Residues: CASSFLGQISTNEKLFF.